What follows is one T cell receptor (beta chain) and its context. The antigen this receptor binds is unknown. Per-base qualities were not stored, and no clone one base away is much larger. This record comes from a study of pediatric ulcerative colitis (dated by TCRdb to about 2019). Turning to the overall study: Among the ulcerative colitis patients, roughly 7 had pancolitis and two had left-sided colitis, and histology in every patient was consistent with ulcerative colitis. By Pediatric Ulcerative Colitis Activity Index, mild disease was classified in a couple of patients, moderate disease in several and acute severe colitis in three. From eight or nine newly diagnosed, treatment-naive pediatric ulcerative colitis patients and four non-IBD control children, paired blood and rectal samples were collected. General findings and caveats noted by the study authors: For technical reasons, blood samples from a couple of patients gave substantially fewer templates, and these samples were excluded from the blood-rectal overlap analysis. Blood-derived T cells may have been included in rectal pinch biopsies, especially in patients with overt colitis. A couple of rectal CDR3 clonotypes were found in every ulcerative colitis patient but in no control. Significantly higher autologous blood-rectal clonal overlap was found in ulcerative colitis patients than in controls, which suggested increased T cell trafficking to inflamed tissue. Rectal repertoire features separated controls, mild-moderate and acute severe colitis patients; acute severe colitis showed reduced rectal diversity due to clonal expansions. Because repertoires came from total lymphocyte DNA, patterns in rare subsets such as regulatory T cells may not be reflected. The healthy control group was small, with only a handful of individuals.

Through the immunoSEQ TRB Survey service, multiplex V and J primers were used to amplify rearranged CDR3 beta regions from genomic DNA. To keep depth equal across samples, survey-level sequencing depth of up to 500,000 reads per sample was applied. Libraries were purified, pooled and sequenced on Illumina technology. Under the source paper's analysis protocol: Productive clonality, sample overlap, pairwise scatters, CDR3 beta length, V/D/J gene usage and productiveness were all assessed with the immunoSEQ online tools. Alongside Shannon and Simpson indices, calculated diversity was computed as the number of unique rearrangements divided by total templates, multiplied by 100. Principal component analysis was performed on Z-score normalized data with the R prcomp function and the ggbiplot package. Morisita's index was used to measure clonal overlap between blood and rectum within each subject. TCRdb took this table from immuneACCESS and kept in-frame rearrangements with V and J called. Such tables lack part of the clones; where checked against another copy, unresolved V genes explain under half of the gap, and the rest is unexplained. V, J and clone size are those of that table, while D and trimming were read from the DNA. The sample table lists tens of thousands of clones, around four fifths of them with a count of one. Roughly 0.7% of the sample is taken by the ten largest.

The CDR3 sequence holds 15 residues, the cysteine and phenylalanine included. Only the CDR3 part of the read is kept: 45 bases, read in frame from the first base. V loses 4 bases at its end and J loses 7 bases; junction bases beyond the gene matches: 7. CDR1 and CDR2 were assigned from the germline V gene (reference sequence) as SGHNT and YYREEE. During colonoscopy, one to two rectal pinch biopsies were obtained for research purposes. Before the diagnostic colonoscopy, none of the ulcerative colitis patients had been given immunosuppressive medication. Rectal biopsies were digested with proteinase K before DNA isolation. The Wizard kit (Promega) was used to extract genomic DNA from blood and intestinal samples.

Sequences were obtained from gut tissue. The sequence is built from TRBV5-4 and TRBJ2-1, with 11 bases matching TRBD2. This TCR came from a boy younger than 18 with moderate ulcerative colitis. The CDR3: CASSSSGRAKNEQFF. The DNA reads TGTGCCAGCAGCAGTAGCGGGAGGGCCAAAAATGAGCAGTTCTTC.